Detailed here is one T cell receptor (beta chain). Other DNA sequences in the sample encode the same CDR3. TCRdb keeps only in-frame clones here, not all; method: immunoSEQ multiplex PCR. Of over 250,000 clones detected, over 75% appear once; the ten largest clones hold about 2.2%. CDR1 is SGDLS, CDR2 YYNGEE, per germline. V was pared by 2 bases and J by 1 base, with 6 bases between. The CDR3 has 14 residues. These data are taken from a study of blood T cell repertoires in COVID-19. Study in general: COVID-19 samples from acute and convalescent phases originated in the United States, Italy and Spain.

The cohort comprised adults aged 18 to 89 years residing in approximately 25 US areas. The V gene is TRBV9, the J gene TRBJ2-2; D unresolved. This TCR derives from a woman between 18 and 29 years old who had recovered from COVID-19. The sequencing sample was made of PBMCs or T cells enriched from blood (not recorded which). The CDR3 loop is CASSVTGNTGELFF. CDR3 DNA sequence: TGTGCCAGCAGCGTTACGGGGAACACCGGGGAGCTGTTTTTT.